The text below deals with one T cell receptor (beta chain). Its cognate antigen is unknown. This entry belongs to a study of CD8 T cells in Susac syndrome. Trimming cost V 0 bases and J 5 bases, with 10 bases left between them. The germline V gene has CDR1 SNHLY and CDR2 FYNNEI. The CDR3 is made up of 14 amino acids. Sequencing of TCR beta was carried out in blood CD8+ and CD4+ T cells. Purification of the CD8+ and CD4+ T cells relied on negative isolation, and TEMRA cells underwent FACS enrichment. Whole-study results and caveats: The study recognized that its TCR sequencing and HLA analysis covered a relatively small number of individuals.

Reverse transcription of about 0.5 to 1 ug RNA was carried out with random hexamers. Across 54 Vbeta and 13 Jbeta, TCR beta CDR3 was amplified with immunoSEQ multiplex PCR. TCRdb called the immunoSEQ multiplex PCR reads again in MiXCR, with one record for every CDR3 protein. The table has roughly 150,000 distinct CDR3 sequences, 95% to 96% seen once. The TCR sequence derives from a human donor with multiple sclerosis. J is TRBJ2-5 and V is TRBV2; D may correspond to TRBD1 or TRBD2 (5 bases each). The sample taken for sequencing was CD8+ T cells from PBMCs. This chain's CDR3 is CASSEAWDEETQYF. CDR3 in DNA: TGTGCCAGCAGTGAAGCGTGGGACGAGGAGACCCAGTACTTC.